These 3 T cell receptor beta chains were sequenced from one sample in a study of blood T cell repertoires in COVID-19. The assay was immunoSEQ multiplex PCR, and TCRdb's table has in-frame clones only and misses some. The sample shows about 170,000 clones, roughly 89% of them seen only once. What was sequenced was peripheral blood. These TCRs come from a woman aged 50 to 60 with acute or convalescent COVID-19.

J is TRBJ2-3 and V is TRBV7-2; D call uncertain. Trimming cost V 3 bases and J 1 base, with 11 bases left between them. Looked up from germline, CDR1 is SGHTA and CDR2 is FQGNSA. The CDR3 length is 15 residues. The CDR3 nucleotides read TGTGCCAGCAGCTTTAATCAGCGAGGCACAGATACGCAGTATTTT. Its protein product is CASSFNQRGTDTQYF.

CDR3 sequence (DNA): TGCAGCGTTGAAGGTCCCGCACAGGATGATGAGCAGTTCTTC. Its protein is CSVEGPAQDDEQFF. The chain recombines TRBV29-1 with TRBJ2-1; possible D gene TRBD1, 5 bases. The CDR3 covers 14 residues. CDR1 and CDR2 (germline): SQVTM, ANQGSEA. V dropped 1 base and J dropped 8 bases, with 15 bases sitting between them.

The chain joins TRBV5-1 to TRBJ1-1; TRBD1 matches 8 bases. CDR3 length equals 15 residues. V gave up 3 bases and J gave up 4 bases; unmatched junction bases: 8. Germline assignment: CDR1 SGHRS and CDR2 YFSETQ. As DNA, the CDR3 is TGCGCCAGCAGCTCTTGGACAGGGAAGGTCACTGAAGCTTTCTTT. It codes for CASSSWTGKVTEAFF.